The sequence of this T cell receptor beta chain was determined in a study of Ad26.COV2.S vaccination and SARS-CoV-2 variants. Profiling relied on immunoSEQ multiplex PCR, and the TCRdb table lists in-frame clones only, not all of them. The repertoire includes a few hundred thousand clones, approximately 90% of them detected once, and just under 3% sits in the top ten. Broader study findings: Comparable non-spike TCR breadth was observed in vaccine and placebo recipients.

Comment on this clone: Its antigen remains unidentified.

As for treatment: around 19 received Ad26.COV2.S at low or high dose, single or two shots; 5 received placebo; per-sample allocation not given. Day 63 following the first vaccine or placebo injection was when the samples were taken. This CDR3 region has 16 residues. Germline V gene lookup returns CDR1 SGHRS and CDR2 YFSETQ. Trimming cost V 4 bases and J 4 bases; bases outside gene matches: 12. This specimen was peripheral blood, taken in a trial of Ad26.COV2.S vaccine versus placebo. The gene calls are TRBV5-1 and TRBJ2-3; 7 bases match TRBD2. This clonotype was sampled from a person between 18 and 65 years old who received the Ad26.COV2.S COVID-19 vaccine or a placebo. The CDR3 spells CASSPLERGGADTQYF. The CDR3 DNA is TGCGCCAGCAGCCCTCTCGAGCGGGGCGGGGCAGATACGCAGTATTTT.